This T cell receptor beta chain was profiled in a study of neurological immune-mediated disorders. Study-wide findings and caveats: Whereas HTLV-1-associated myelopathy showed the most TCR clonal expansion, multiple sclerosis showed the least, with levels below those of healthy controls. None of the CDR3 amino acid sequences of expanded clones recurred across subjects, suggesting private repertoires in all groups.

Volunteers at a blood bank in Maryland, USA, were the healthy controls. A word on this clonotype: The antigen is unknown. Germline and junction disagree at one end, which may indicate a read error.

The method for making cDNA was 5'RACE, and it used 10-nucleotide random UMIs. TCRdb re-called the 5' RACE reads with MiXCR, one entry per CDR3 protein. Of 49,000 or so distinct CDR3 sequences listed, roughly 15% are singletons. Sequencing was done on a sample of PBMCs. The sequence was obtained from a man in his 60s in good health.

The chain's CDR3 is CASSTQGEQYF. CDR3 bases: TGCGCCAGCAGCACACAGGGAGAGCAATACTTC. This chain joins TRBV5-1 and TRBJ2-7; tentative D call: TRBD1 (6 bases). This CDR3 is built from 11 residues. CDR1 SGHRS and CDR2 YFSETQ come from the germline V gene.